Listed here are 32 T cell receptor beta chains from one sample, sequenced in a study of tissue T cells after allogeneic stem cell transplantation. Only in-frame clones appear in the TCRdb table, and some are missing; sequencing was by immunoSEQ multiplex PCR. The data show about 800 clones, less than 65% seen once. Described time point: mouse harvest day 14 after allogeneic transplant. Tail vein injection delivered 10^7 T-cell-depleted bone marrow cells and 10^6 splenic CD5+ T cells. Sequencing was carried out using spleen. The receptors originated from a female BALB/c mouse given C57BL/6 T cells with graft-versus-host disease after an allogeneic hematopoietic cell transplant.

This clone occurred a few times. Mouse gene names apply. The read is 1 residue too short to cover the CDR3 end, so that end is filled in from the germline J gene. The chain couples TRBV13-2 to TRBJ2-1; 7 nucleotides match TRBD2. CDR1 NNHNN and CDR2 SYGAGS come from the germline V gene (reference sequence). J lost 3 bases, V lost 2 bases, and 2 bases had no gene match. The CDR3 spans 14 residues. The CDR3 protein is CASGDRGGYAEQFF. The CDR3 DNA, read in part, is TGTGCCAGCGGTGACCGGGGGGGCTATGCTGAGCAGTTC.

This clone has just one count. Gene labels here are mouse ones. The CDR3 sequence is CASGLGGSAETLYF. The part of the CDR3 DNA that was read is TGTGCCAGCGGTCTGGGGGGTAGTGCAGAAACGCTGTAT. V and J are TRBV13-2 and TRBJ2-3; 8 bases are a match to TRBD2. The read comes to an end 1 residue before the CDR3 does, leaving the germline J gene to fill in the end. This CDR3 comprises 14 residues. V trimming: 4 bases; J trimming: 0 bases; junction bases outside the gene matches: 1. The germline V gene encodes CDR1 NNHNN and CDR2 SYGAGS (reference sequence).

Of note for this clone: Each gene name is a mouse one. The CDR3 goes on 1 residue after the read ends, and that part is filled in from the germline J gene. The chain carries TRBV23 and TRBJ1-1; TRBD1, as called in the table, went unchecked against the DNA. The germline V gene has CDR1 KGHTA and CDR2 FQNQQP. The CDR3 is 15 residues long. The CDR3 bases that were read are TGCTCCAGCAGTCAAACCGGGACAGGGGGCACAGAAGTCTTC. The encoded protein is CSSSQTGTGGTEVF. The entire CDR3 protein is CSSSQTGTGGTEVFF.

Regarding this clone: The genes and germline here are from mouse. Read data end 1 residue before the CDR3 end; the end is taken from the germline J gene. The rearrangement uses TRBV3 and TRBJ2-7, with 12 bases matching TRBD2. The CDR3 sequence is 14 residues long. The ends lost 5 bases at V and 6 bases at J; junction bases unmatched: 5. Per the germline V gene, CDR1 is SNHLY and CDR2 is FYNGKV (reference sequence). CDR3 residues: CASSPGTGGIEQYF. Partial CDR3 DNA: TGTGCCAGCAGCCCAGGGACTGGGGGGATTGAACAGTAC.

Worth noting for this clone: Mouse gene names and germline throughout. The read stops 1 residue short of the end of the CDR3; the missing end is completed from the germline J gene. V and J are TRBV5 and TRBJ1-5; D unresolved. The CDR3 length is 13 residues. The germline V and J ends were trimmed by 4 bases and 5 bases, with 9 bases remaining between them. CDR1 LGHNA and CDR2 YNLKQL come from the germline V gene (reference sequence). Partial CDR3 DNA: TGTGCCAGCAGCCCCCGGATAGACCAGGCTCCGCTT. This encodes CASSPRIDQAPL. The full CDR3 sequence reads CASSPRIDQAPLF.

With regard to this clone: These gene names are mouse names. Read data end 1 residue before the CDR3 end; the end is taken from the germline J gene. The J gene is TRBJ2-1, the V gene TRBV13-3, with TRBD1 matching over 9 bases. J lost 6 bases, V lost 0 bases, and 4 bases had no gene match. This CDR3 region has 15 residues. Germline CDR1 reads NNHDY; CDR2 reads SYVADS. The CDR3 reads CASSDEDRGGAEQFF. Incomplete CDR3 DNA: TGTGCCAGCAGTGATGAGGACAGGGGAGGTGCTGAGCAGTTC.

Concerning this clone itself: Here the gene names and germline are mouse. The read comes to an end 1 residue before the CDR3 does, leaving the germline J gene to fill in the end. The chain has TRBV5 and TRBJ1-1, with 8 bases lining up with TRBD1. There are 14 residues in the CDR3. V dropped 4 bases and J dropped 1; count of bases not matched to a gene: 2. The germline gives CDR1 LGHNA, CDR2 YNLKQL (reference sequence). The CDR3 loop is CASSPDRANTEVFF. Incomplete CDR3 DNA: TGTGCCAGCAGCCCGGACAGGGCGAACACAGAAGTCTTC.

This clone was seen only a few times. Gene names denote mouse genes. Read data end 1 residue before the CDR3 end; the end is taken from the germline J gene. This rearrangement joins TRBV13-3 to TRBJ2-7; 9 bases are a match to TRBD2. Germline V CDR1 and CDR2: NNHDY, SYVADS. Trimming removed 4 bases from V and 4 bases from J; junction bases left unmatched: 6. CDR3 length equals 14 residues. The DNA read from the CDR3 is TGTGCCAGCAGTCCCGGGACTGGGCCATATGAACAGTAC. It is translated as CASSPGTGPYEQY. The full-length CDR3 reads as CASSPGTGPYEQYF.

This clone was found a few times. Gene names and germline match the mouse. The read terminates 1 residue ahead of where the CDR3 ends, so the germline J gene completes it. The chain carries TRBV20 and TRBJ2-7, with 9 bases fitting TRBD2. There are 12 residues in the CDR3. Germline V gene sequence: CDR1 GFQATS, CDR2 STVNSAI. Trimming removed 2 bases from V and 7 bases from J; junction bases left unmatched: 3. CDR3 region: CGARTGGWEQYF. CDR3 DNA, as far as it was read: TGTGGTGCTAGGACTGGGGGGTGGGAACAGTAC.

On this clone: Gene names denote mouse genes. The sequenced fragment ends 1 residue before the CDR3 boundary, so the rest is inferred from the germline J gene. J is TRBJ2-7 and V is TRBV13-3; D is unresolved. CDR1 and CDR2 (germline): NNHDY, SYVADS. The length of the CDR3 is 12 residues. Trimming pared 1 base from V and 7 bases from J, leaving 9 bases between. The CDR3 bases that were read are TGTGCCAGCAGTGATAAGGGCGGGGAACAGTAC. Amino acid sequence: CASSDKGGEQY. The complete CDR3 reads CASSDKGGEQYF.

There are a few counts of this clone. The gene symbols are mouse symbols. Read sequence stops 1 residue before the CDR3 end, and the germline J gene provides the missing end. The chain uses TRBV13-2 and TRBJ2-1; TRBD1 agrees at 7 bases. The V gene's germline CDR1 is NNHNN and CDR2 SYGAGS (reference sequence). Unmatched junction bases numbered 3, after V lost 3 bases and J lost 6 bases. The length of the CDR3 is 13 residues. This chain's CDR3 is CASGGQGSAEQFF. The covered CDR3 bases are TGTGCCAGCGGTGGACAGGGAAGTGCTGAGCAGTTC.

Turning to this clone: Genes and germline come from the mouse. The CDR3 goes on 1 residue after the read ends, and that part is filled in from the germline J gene. V is TRBV3 and J is TRBJ1-6; no clear D gene. Being an ORF, TRBJ1-6 has a function that is uncertain. V was pared by 4 bases and J by 0 bases, with 1 base between. There are 13 residues in the CDR3. CDR1 is SNHLY, CDR2 FYNGKV, per germline (reference sequence). The CDR3 region is CASSSSYNSPLYF. CDR3 bases read: TGTGCCAGCAGCTCTTCCTATAATTCGCCCCTCTAC.

Only one count was recorded for this clone. Gene and germline names: mouse. Coverage ceases 1 residue before the CDR3 finishes, and the germline J gene fills in the end. The rearrangement links TRBV5 to TRBJ2-7; the D gene is possibly TRBD1 (5 bases). The CDR3 covers 13 residues. The ends were cut back, 0 bases at V and 6 bases at J, with 9 bases in the middle. CDR1 is LGHNA, CDR2 YNLKQL, per germline (reference sequence). The CDR3 loop reads CASSQEGRGEQYF. The part of the CDR3 DNA that was read is TGTGCCAGCAGCCAAGAAGGGAGGGGTGAACAGTAC.

For this clone: Gene names and germline refer to mouse. The DNA ends 1 residue before the CDR3 does, and the rest of the CDR3 is filled in from the germline J gene. The V call is TRBV13-1, the J call TRBJ1-2; D is undetermined. The CDR3 is 13 residues long. The V and J ends lost 4 bases and 0 bases respectively, with 7 bases between them. Germline V gene lookup returns CDR1 NSHNY and CDR2 SYGAGN. The DNA read from the CDR3 is TGTGCCAGCAGTTCTGATCCAAACTCCGACTACACC. Translating it yields CASSSDPNSDYT. In full, the CDR3 reads CASSSDPNSDYTF.

Points on this clone: The gene symbols are mouse symbols. The read is 1 residue too short to cover the CDR3 end, so that end is filled in from the germline J gene. The rearrangement uses TRBV26 and TRBJ2-2; D is possibly TRBD1 (7 bases). There are 15 residues in the CDR3. The V gene's germline CDR1 is KGHPV and CDR2 FQNQEV (reference sequence). Between the trimmed V and J ends, which lost 3 bases and 2 bases, there was a span of 10 bases. The CDR3 loop is CASSLPGGNTGQLYF. The CDR3 DNA, read in part, is TGTGCCAGCAGTCTTCCAGGGGGGAACACCGGGCAGCTCTAC.

A remark on this clone: These gene names are mouse names. The read terminates 1 residue ahead of where the CDR3 ends, so the germline J gene completes it. This sequence joins TRBV3 and TRBJ2-3; the match to TRBD2 covers 13 bases. The V gene's germline CDR1 is SNHLY and CDR2 FYNGKV (reference sequence). The trim removed 5 bases at V and 0 bases at J, leaving 2 bases unmatched. The CDR3 is 16 residues long. Incomplete CDR3 DNA: TGTGCCAGCAGCAGGACTGGGGGGGCGAGTGCAGAAACGCTGTAT. Residues: CASSRTGGASAETLY. The complete CDR3 reads CASSRTGGASAETLYF.

A remark on this clone: Mouse names are used for the genes. The observed sequence ends 1 residue before the CDR3 terminus, with the missing tail filled in from the germline J gene. V gene TRBV31 combines with J gene TRBJ1-5; no definite D call. Germline assignment: CDR1 GKSSPN and CDR2 SITVG. V dropped 3 bases and J dropped 0 bases, with 6 bases sitting between them. The CDR3 totals 13 residues. CDR3 amino acids: CAWSQYNNQAPLF. CDR3 DNA, as far as it was read: TGTGCCTGGAGCCAGTATAACAACCAGGCTCCGCTT.

Only one count was recorded for this clone. A far larger clone is just one base off, so this is likely a read error. The genes and germline here are from mouse. Other nucleotide sequences in the sample specify the same CDR3. The CDR3 sequence is CSSSQGGGSYEQYF. Incomplete CDR3 DNA: TGCTCCAGCAGTCAGGGGGGGGGCTCCTACGAACAGTAC. V and J are TRBV23 and TRBJ2-7; the table's TRBD2 call for D was not verified on the DNA. The observed sequence ends 1 residue before the CDR3 terminus, with the missing tail filled in from the germline J gene. This CDR3 has 14 residues. Germline CDR1 is KGHTA and CDR2 is FQNQQP.

Turning to this clone: The listed genes are named as in mouse. The CDR3 is cut off 1 residue early in the read; its end comes from the germline J gene. The rearrangement uses TRBV13-3 and TRBJ2-5, with 9 bases lining up with TRBD2. Germline V gene sequence: CDR1 NNHDY, CDR2 SYVADS. This CDR3 is built from 14 residues. The trim removed 5 bases at V and 2 bases at J, leaving 3 bases unmatched. The CDR3 DNA, read in part, is TGTGCCAGCAGACTGGGGGGCGGCCAAGACACCCAGTAC. Its translation: CASRLGGGQDTQY. In full, the CDR3 reads CASRLGGGQDTQYF.

Concerning this clone itself: Gene names refer to mouse genes. The read terminates 1 residue ahead of where the CDR3 ends, so the germline J gene completes it. V and J are TRBV24 and TRBJ2-7; the match to TRBD2 covers 10 bases. Trimming cost V 5 bases and J 5 bases; bases outside gene matches: 9. Germline V CDR1 and CDR2: KGHTA, FRNEEI. The CDR3 totals 15 residues. Incomplete CDR3 DNA: TGTGCCAGCAGTGCCACTGGGGGGGGCGAGGATGAACAGTAC. Its translation is CASSATGGGEDEQY. The whole CDR3 reads CASSATGGGEDEQYF.

With respect to this clone: Gene names refer to mouse genes. Read coverage stops 1 residue before the CDR3 terminus; the germline J gene supplies the remainder. This chain joins TRBV15 and TRBJ2-5; weak D call: TRBD1 (7 bases). CDR1 SGHND and CDR2 FRSKSL come from the germline V gene. This CDR3 is 13 amino acids long. V was pared by 4 bases and J by 3 bases, with 8 bases between. Partial CDR3 DNA: TGTGCCAGCAGTTCAGGGGGGCAAGACACCCAGTAC. It specifies CASSSGGQDTQY. From start to end, the CDR3 is CASSSGGQDTQYF.

To note about this clone: The germline and genes are mouse ones. With the read ending 1 residue before the CDR3 end, the germline J gene is used to fill in that end. The V and J genes are TRBV1 and TRBJ1-3; D ambiguous. Germline V gives CDR1 NSQYPW, CDR2 LRSPGD (reference sequence). Between the trimmed V and J ends, which lost 1 base and 0 bases, there was a span of 4 bases. The CDR3 totals 14 residues. The sequenced part of the CDR3 DNA is TGCACCTGCAGTGCAGCGACTTCTGGAAATACGCTCTAT. Its translation: CTCSAATSGNTLY. The CDR3 reads in full as CTCSAATSGNTLYF.

Notes on this clone: Gene labels here are mouse ones. The CDR3 goes on 1 residue after the read ends, and that part is filled in from the germline J gene. The chain uses TRBV19 and TRBJ2-1; 7 positions match TRBD2. Germline V CDR1 and CDR2: FNHDT, SITEND (reference sequence). The CDR3 has 15 residues. V shed 0 bases and J 1 base; nucleotides not matched to a gene: 1. Incomplete CDR3 DNA: TGTGCCAGCAGTATAGGGGGGGGAAACTATGCTGAGCAGTTC. Residues: CASSIGGGNYAEQF. The full CDR3 protein is CASSIGGGNYAEQFF.

Concerning this clone itself: The genes are named according to mouse. The read halts 1 residue ahead of the CDR3 end, with the missing end drawn from the germline J gene. This chain joins TRBV19 and TRBJ1-1, with 9 bases identical to TRBD1. CDR3 length: 13 residues. Germline CDR1 and CDR2: FNHDT and SITEND (reference sequence). The J segment lost 5 bases and the V segment lost 4 bases, leaving 3 bases of the junction unmatched. Incomplete CDR3 DNA: TGTGCCAGCAGTCACAGGGGGCGGACAGAAGTCTTC. It is translated as CASSHRGRTEVF. The full-length CDR3 reads as CASSHRGRTEVFF.

A note on this clone: The gene names given are mouse names. The read ends 1 residue before the CDR3 terminus; that terminus is restored from the germline J gene. The chain is built from TRBV15 and TRBJ1-1; tentative D call: TRBD1 (5 bases). Germline CDR1 SGHND, CDR2 FRSKSL. CDR3 length equals 13 residues. V dropped 3 bases and J dropped 5 bases, with 10 bases sitting between them. The covered CDR3 bases are TGTGCCAGCAGTTTCGTGGCAGGGACAGAAGTCTTC. This gives the protein CASSFVAGTEVF. The complete CDR3 reads CASSFVAGTEVFF.

Worth noting for this clone: The gene names here belong to mouse. The read falls 1 residue short of the CDR3 end, and the missing part is taken from the germline J gene. V usage is TRBV13-2 and J usage is TRBJ2-5; 11 bases fit TRBD2. This CDR3 has 14 amino acids. Germline V CDR1 and CDR2: NNHNN, SYGAGS (reference sequence). V was pared by 2 bases and J by 4 bases, with 0 bases of the junction left unmatched. The covered CDR3 bases are TGTGCCAGCGGTGAGACTGGGGGGGAAGACACCCAGTAC. Its protein is CASGETGGEDTQY. The full CDR3 is CASGETGGEDTQYF.

For this clone: An end of the junction does not agree with germline; a read error may underlie this. Genes and germline are mouse. The read gets to within 1 residue of the CDR3 end, and the germline J gene fills in the rest. This chain uses TRBV3 with TRBJ1-1; 7 nucleotides line up with TRBD1. Germline lookup yields CDR1 SNHLY and CDR2 FYNGKV (reference sequence). This CDR3 region has 14 residues. The CDR3 reads CPSSPGTANTEVFF. The sequenced CDR3 bases are TGCCCCAGCAGCCCCGGGACAGCAAACACAGAAGTCTTC.

This clone is classed as large (0.1 to 1%). Gene labels here are mouse ones. The read ends 1 residue early relative to the CDR3; the germline J gene fills the gap. V and J are TRBV20 and TRBJ1-1, with a weak D call TRBD1 (5 bases). The CDR3 length is 14 residues. With 0 bases removed from V and 0 bases from J, the gap between germline ends came to 8 bases. Germline V CDR1 and CDR2: GFQATS, STVNSAI. The CDR3 here is CGARERTPNTEVFF. Partial CDR3 DNA: TGTGGTGCTAGGGAAAGGACACCAAACACAGAAGTCTTC. Full variable domain (outside the CDR3, taken from reference TRBV20 and TRBJ1-1): GALVYQYPRRTICKSGTSMRMECQAVGFQATSVAWYRQSPQKTFELIALSTVNSAIKYEQNFTQEKFPISHPNLSFSSMTVLNAYLEDRGLYLCGARERTPNTEVFFGKGTRLTVV.

In its sample, this clone was seen once. One end of the junction varies from germline; a read error may be responsible. Gene labels here are mouse ones. Sequencing ends 1 residue short of the CDR3 end; the germline J gene provides the rest. This chain joins TRBV17 and TRBJ2-7, with D perhaps TRBD1 or TRBD2 (6 bases each). Germline assignment: CDR1 MNHDT and CDR2 YYDKIL. The CDR3 runs 13 residues. The part of the CDR3 DNA that was read is TGTGCTAGCGGTAGTTGGGGGCAGTATGAACAGTAC. Encoded protein: CASGSWGQYEQY. The entire CDR3 is CASGSWGQYEQYF.

In regard to this clone: Gene names denote mouse genes. The sequence runs out 1 residue before the end of the CDR3; the remainder is reconstructed from the germline J gene. The chain joins TRBV24 to TRBJ1-2, with 10 bases aligning to TRBD1. The germline gives CDR1 KGHTA, CDR2 FRNEEI. With 6 bases clipped from V and 2 bases from J, the junction kept 0 bases outside the gene matches. The CDR3 covers 13 residues. CDR3 sequence reads: CASRTGGNSDYTF. The part of the CDR3 DNA that was read is TGTGCCAGCAGGACAGGGGGCAACTCCGACTACACC.

This clone was found a few times. Gene names and germline refer to mouse. The read ends 1 residue shy of where the CDR3 ends; the end is completed using the germline J gene. The rearrangement joins TRBV16 to TRBJ2-2; 7 nucleotides align to TRBD1. The germline V gene has CDR1 SGHSA and CDR2 FRNQAP. This CDR3 is 14 amino acids long. V shed 6 bases, J shed 0 bases, and the junction held 1 base outside the gene matches. Here the CDR3 reads CASRGQTNTGQLYF. Partial CDR3 DNA: TGTGCAAGCAGGGGACAGACAAACACCGGGCAGCTCTAC.

As regards this clone: The listed genes are named as in mouse. Read coverage stops 1 residue before the CDR3 terminus; the germline J gene supplies the remainder. This sequence joins TRBV13-1 and TRBJ2-7; tentative D call: TRBD1 (6 bases). This CDR3 region has 14 residues. From germline, CDR1 is NSHNY and CDR2 SYGAGN. The V and J ends lost 5 bases and 0 bases respectively, with 12 bases between them. The CDR3 DNA, read in part, is TGTGCCAGCAGCCCGGGACACCTCTCCTATGAACAGTAC. It codes for CASSPGHLSYEQY. The whole CDR3 sequence reads CASSPGHLSYEQYF.